This TCR beta chain was documented in a study of blood T cell repertoires in COVID-19. Method: immunoSEQ multiplex PCR; TCRdb's copy keeps in-frame clones and lacks some. The table includes roughly 250,000 clones, about nine tenths detected once. V shed 2 bases and J shed 3 bases, with 7 bases lying between them. Germline CDR1 and CDR2: LNHDA and SQIVND (reference sequence). This CDR3 comprises 13 residues. The sequence derives from a woman aged 40 to 49 with acute COVID-19. V gene TRBV19 combines with J gene TRBJ1-2; D may be TRBD1 (6 bases). The sample was PBMCs or T cells enriched from blood (not recorded which). The CDR3 here is CASSIQGHYGYTF. CDR3 coding DNA: TGTGCCAGTAGTATACAGGGGCACTATGGCTACACCTTC.